The 29 T cell receptor beta chains below come from one sample, sequenced in a study of blood T cell repertoires in COVID-19 (dated by TCRdb to between 2020 and 2021). The method behind the library was the immunoSEQ multiplex PCR assay. Drawn from immuneACCESS, this table holds only the in-frame rearrangements with V and J called that TCRdb kept. Clones are partly lost; checked studies trace under half to an unresolved V gene and leave the rest unexplained. In all, the sample holds about 120,000 clones, and around 80% of those were seen once. The ten largest clonotypes hold 16% of the sample. The sequenced sample consisted of peripheral blood. These receptors all come from a man aged 55 to 69 with active or convalescent COVID-19.

This chain joins TRBV28 and TRBJ1-2; a weak D match, TRBD1 (6 bases). The V gene's germline CDR1 is MDHEN and CDR2 SYDVKM. The CDR3 is 13 amino acids. Trimming took off 8 bases at V and 3 bases at J, with 13 bases between the two ends. CDR3 in DNA: TGTGCCAGCGTCACAGGGTGGGACTATGGCTACACCTTC. Its protein is CASVTGWDYGYTF.

In nucleotides, the CDR3 is TGCAGCGTTGAAGGGAAAGGGAGGCACATTCAGTACTTC. Translated, it gives CSVEGKGRHIQYF. The chain employs TRBV29-1 and TRBJ2-4, with a weak D call TRBD2 (6 bases). This CDR3 has 13 amino acids. Germline CDR1 is SQVTM and CDR2 is ANQGSEA. Trimming left V 1 base short and J 8 bases short, with 12 bases between.

The chain carries TRBV6-5 and TRBJ1-4, with no clear D. Trimming stripped 7 bases from V and 4 bases from J, with 16 bases between. CDR1 is MNHEY, CDR2 SVGAGI, per germline. CDR3 length equals 15 residues. CDR3 amino acids: CASKETMALNEKLFF. Here the CDR3 DNA reads TGTGCCAGCAAAGAAACCATGGCCCTTAATGAAAAACTGTTTTTT.

This chain links TRBV28 with TRBJ2-1; 9 bases fit TRBD2. After removal of 4 bases from V and 12 bases from J, the junction contained 10 bases not matched to a gene. The CDR3 consists of 14 residues. Germline CDR1 MDHEN, CDR2 SYDVKM. CDR3 sequence reads: CASSSPVAGARQFF. CDR3 nucleotide sequence: TGTGCCAGCAGTTCCCCCGTAGCGGGAGCAAGGCAGTTCTTC.

The gene calls are TRBV4-3 and TRBJ2-6; D is uncertain. The CDR3 sequence is 15 residues long. Trimming left V 1 base short and J 0 bases short, with 4 bases between. Germline V gene lookup returns CDR1 LGHNA and CDR2 YSLEER. The CDR3 bases are TGCGCCAGCAGCCAAGTCTCCTCTGGGGCCAACGTCCTGACTTTC. Translated: CASSQVSSGANVLTF.

This clone was detected once. The chain has TRBV28 and TRBJ2-3, with 8 bases lining up with TRBD1. The germline V gene has CDR1 MDHEN and CDR2 SYDVKM. CDR3 length equals 16 residues. V trimming: 5 bases; J trimming: 4 bases; junction bases outside the gene matches: 11. CDR3 region: CASSPHGQGGADTQYF. CDR3 nucleotides: TGTGCCAGCAGTCCACACGGACAGGGCGGTGCAGATACGCAGTATTTT. The full variable domain, with the rest looked up from reference TRBV28 and TRBJ2-3, is DVKVTQSSRYLVKRTGEKVFLECVQDMDHENMFWYRQDPGLGLRLIYFSYDVKMKEKGDIPEGYSVSREKKERFSLILESASTNQTSMYLCASSPHGQGGADTQYFGPGTRLTVL.

This sequence joins TRBV3-1 (or the pseudogene TRBV3-2) and TRBJ2-5; 9 bases line up with TRBD2. CDR1 and CDR2 (germline): LGHDT, YNNKEL (reference sequence). This CDR3 contains 15 residues. The junction had 13 bases not matched to a gene; V was cut back by 6 bases and J by 8 bases. The CDR3: CASSHSRTSATTQYF. As DNA, the CDR3 is TGTGCCAGCAGTCACTCCCGGACTAGCGCCACAACCCAGTACTTC.

The chain carries TRBV28 and TRBJ2-1, with 10 bases aligning to TRBD2. The germline V gene encodes CDR1 MDHEN and CDR2 SYDVKM. The CDR3 totals 16 residues. V was clipped by 11 bases and J by 7 bases; unmatched bases: 17. The CDR3 nucleotides are TGTGCCTACCCCCCGTCAACTAGCGGGATTGGGAATGAGCAGTTCTTC. It specifies CAYPPSTSGIGNEQFF.

The chain couples TRBV11-1 to TRBJ2-1; 12 bases are shared with TRBD2. V trimming: 3 bases; J trimming: 5 bases; junction bases outside the gene matches: 5. This CDR3 has 16 residues. CDR1 is SGHAT and CDR2 is FQDESV in the germline V gene (reference sequence). In DNA form, the CDR3 reads TGTGCCAGCAGCTTCTCCGGGACTAGCGGGCACAATGAGCAGTTCTTC. This codes for CASSFSGTSGHNEQFF.

This sequence joins TRBV19 and TRBJ2-7, with TRBD1 identical over 8 bases. This CDR3 region has 14 residues. Germline V gene data show CDR1 as LNHDA and CDR2 as SQIVND (reference sequence). After removal of 6 bases from V and 0 bases from J, the junction contained 4 bases not matched to a gene. The CDR3 loop is CASSRRGLSYEQYF. The CDR3 DNA follows: TGTGCCAGTAGCCGCAGGGGGCTCTCCTACGAGCAGTACTTC.

This chain uses TRBV29-1 with TRBJ2-2, with 11 bases matching TRBD2. The CDR3 loop spans 15 amino acids. In germline, CDR1 is SQVTM, CDR2 ANQGSEA. Trimming at V came to 4 bases and at J to 5 bases, leaving 6 bases not matched to a gene. The CDR3 region has the DNA TGCAGCGTTGTAGCGGGAGGGCCGTTTACCGGGGAGCTGTTTTTT. Encoded protein: CSVVAGGPFTGELFF.

The chain has TRBV24-1 and TRBJ2-1, with D maybe TRBD2 (6 bases). Germline loops: CDR1 KGHDR, CDR2 SFDVKD. The CDR3 is 13 residues long. The germline V and J ends were trimmed by 3 bases and 15 bases, with 17 bases remaining between them. CDR3 sequence reads: CATSDHGTQAWFF. CDR3 bases: TGTGCCACCAGTGATCACGGGACTCAGGCCTGGTTCTTC.

The chain employs TRBV9 and TRBJ2-3, with D possibly being TRBD2 (6 bases). Germline loops: CDR1 SGDLS, CDR2 YYNGEE. CDR3 length: 15 amino acids. Trimming shortened V by 3 bases and J by 0 bases, and 11 bases separated the two germline ends. The CDR3 loop reads CASSAGTSSTDTQYF. The CDR3 region has the DNA TGTGCCAGCAGCGCCGGGACTTCTAGCACAGATACGCAGTATTTT.

The V call is TRBV5-6, the J call TRBJ1-2; perhaps TRBD1 as D (5 bases). Per germline, CDR1 SGHDT and CDR2 YYEEEE. The V and J ends lost 4 bases and 4 bases respectively, with 11 bases between them. The CDR3 runs 13 residues. The CDR3 nucleotides read TGTGCCAGCAGCATCAGGGTCACCTATGGCTACACCTTC. Translation: CASSIRVTYGYTF.

The genes are TRBV6-5 and TRBJ2-5; 11 nucleotides agree with TRBD2. This CDR3 has 15 amino acids. Germline trimming cut 5 bases from V and 5 bases from J; bases unmatched to any gene: 7. Germline CDR1 MNHEY, CDR2 SVGAGI. The CDR3 protein is CASSIGTSGSETQYF. The CDR3 bases are TGTGCCAGCAGTATAGGCACTAGCGGGAGTGAGACCCAGTACTTC.

This clone was counted ten times or more. The chain combines TRBV5-1 with TRBJ1-1; D unresolved. CDR1 and CDR2 (germline): SGHRS, YFSETQ. V gave up 5 bases and J gave up 2 bases, with 10 bases separating them. The CDR3 runs 13 residues. This CDR3 is CASRLDKNTEAFF. For the CDR3, the DNA is TGCGCCAGCAGACTTGACAAAAACACTGAAGCTTTCTTT.

The chain uses TRBV5-6 and TRBJ2-6; 9 positions agree with TRBD1. The CDR3 totals 18 residues. Unmatched junction bases numbered 9, after V lost 4 bases and J lost 1 base. Germline V gene lookup returns CDR1 SGHDT and CDR2 YYEEEE. This CDR3 is CASSPGQGRRSGANVLTF. The CDR3 region has the DNA TGTGCCAGCAGCCCTGGACAGGGGCGTAGGTCTGGGGCCAACGTCCTGACTTTC.

This clone appeared a single time. This rearrangement joins TRBV4-3 to TRBJ1-2; 7 bases match TRBD1. The CDR3 has 14 amino acids. Looked up from germline, CDR1 is LGHNA and CDR2 is YSLEER. V lost 0 bases to trimming and J lost 2 bases; unmatched junction nucleotides: 0. CDR3 coding DNA: TGCGCCAGCAGCCAAGAGGGACAGAACTATGGCTACACCTTC. As protein: CASSQEGQNYGYTF.

V is TRBV27 and J is TRBJ2-1, with a tentative D call TRBD2 (5 bases). The CDR3 is made up of 14 amino acids. Germline V lookup: CDR1 MNHEY, CDR2 SMNVEV (reference sequence). V was trimmed by 9 bases and J by 2 bases, leaving 14 bases between them. CDR3 sequence (DNA): TGTGCCAGTTCACTGGAGGAGGCCTACAATGAGCAGTTCTTC. Protein sequence: CASSLEEAYNEQFF.

The chain has TRBV15 and TRBJ2-2; D may be TRBD1 (5 bases). V was pared by 0 bases and J by 3 bases, with 5 bases between. CDR1 and CDR2 from the germline V gene are LNHNV and YYDKDF (reference sequence). The CDR3 runs to 14 residues. DNA of the CDR3: TGTGCCACCAGCAGAGACAGGGACACCGGGGAGCTGTTTTTT. As protein: CATSRDRDTGELFF.

The chain joins TRBV6-5 to TRBJ1-3; TRBD1 agrees at 7 bases. This CDR3 spans 14 amino acids. V gave up 7 bases and J gave up 2 bases; unmatched junction bases: 5. In germline, CDR1 is MNHEY, CDR2 SVGAGI. CDR3 nucleotides: TGTGCCAGCAAACTACAGGGGCCTGGAAACACCATATATTTT. Amino acids: CASKLQGPGNTIYF.

This chain uses TRBV7-3 with TRBJ2-3; 14 nucleotides line up with TRBD2. Trimming removed 5 bases from V and 4 bases from J; junction bases left unmatched: 5. The CDR3 runs 16 residues. Germline V CDR1 and CDR2: SGHTA, FQGTGA. The chain's CDR3 is CASSPRLAGGADTQYF. CDR3 DNA: TGTGCCAGCAGCCCTAGACTAGCGGGAGGGGCAGATACGCAGTATTTT.

The gene calls are TRBV5-4 and TRBJ1-1, with 8 bases lining up with TRBD1. Losses at the gene ends were 0 bases for V and 2 bases for J; bases not matched to a gene: 6. Germline loops: CDR1 SGHNT, CDR2 YYREEE (reference sequence). This CDR3 comprises 16 residues. The CDR3 here is CASSLVPGGFNTEAFF. In DNA, the CDR3 is TGTGCCAGCAGCTTGGTCCCAGGGGGCTTCAACACTGAAGCTTTCTTT.

This clone was detected only once. The chain's CDR3 is CSASHPHTSYNEQFF. The CDR3 DNA reads as TGCAGTGCTAGTCACCCACATACCTCCTACAATGAGCAGTTCTTC. V usage is TRBV20-1 and J usage is TRBJ2-1; D not certain. The CDR3 extends over 15 amino acids. CDR1 is DFQATT, CDR2 SNEGSKA, per germline (reference sequence). The germline V and J ends were trimmed by 3 bases and 0 bases, with 12 bases remaining between them.

This chain connects TRBV6-6 to TRBJ1-1, with TRBD1 matching 10 bases. Trimming removed 5 bases from V and 5 bases from J; junction bases left unmatched: 2. The length of the CDR3 is 13 residues. The germline V gene has CDR1 MNHNY and CDR2 SVGAGI (reference sequence). The CDR3, as DNA: TGTGCCAGCAGTCGGACAGGGGGGACTGAAGCTTTCTTT. Protein product: CASSRTGGTEAFF.

In this sample, this clone turned up a few times. This chain connects TRBV28 to TRBJ1-5; D is ambiguous. Trimming removed 6 bases at V and 8 bases at J, with 23 bases between. The V gene's germline CDR1 is MDHEN and CDR2 SYDVKM. This CDR3 has 16 residues. The CDR3 loop reads CASSPPAEGRAKPQHF. In nucleotides, the CDR3 is TGTGCCAGCAGCCCCCCAGCGGAAGGGCGGGCAAAGCCCCAGCATTTT.

J is TRBJ2-3 and V is TRBV2; the match to TRBD2 covers 7 bases. The germline CDR1 and CDR2 sequences are SNHLY and FYNNEI. The V gene end was trimmed by 6 bases and the J gene end by 13 bases; junction bases not matched to a gene: 16. This CDR3 comprises 14 residues. The CDR3 region is CASRTGGTSQPEYF. The CDR3 bases are TGTGCCAGCAGAACCGGGGGGACCTCCCAGCCCGAGTATTTT.

This clone was found a few times. V usage is TRBV19 and J usage is TRBJ1-5; D gene uncertain. Trimming pared 5 bases from V and 1 base from J, leaving 9 bases between. The CDR3 extends over 14 amino acids. From germline, CDR1 is LNHDA and CDR2 SQIVND (reference sequence). CDR3 DNA sequence: TGTGCCAGTAGTCCCACGGTGAGCAATCAGCCCCAGCATTTT. Its protein is CASSPTVSNQPQHF.

The CDR3 coding sequence is TGTGCCAGCAGTTTGGGTTGGGGGCCCGGGGCCAACGTCCTGACTTTC. Amino acid sequence: CASSLGWGPGANVLTF. This rearrangement joins TRBV27 to TRBJ2-6, with D possibly TRBD1 on 6 matching bases. The CDR3 runs to 16 residues. V gave up 3 bases and J gave up 4 bases, with 13 bases separating them. Germline V gene sequence: CDR1 MNHEY, CDR2 SMNVEV (reference sequence).